This TCR beta chain was captured by sequencing in a study of CXCR3-negative and CXCR3-positive naive CD8 T cells. Whole-study findings and limits: Greater hydrophobicity was found in TRB CDR3s of CXCR3-positive naive cells than of CXCR3-negative naive cells.

About this clonotype: Its antigen is unidentified.

The TRB cDNA libraries were prepared by 5' RACE with UMI labels. TCRdb re-called the 5' RACE reads; every CDR3 protein appears as one record, without DNA. The sample features roughly 110,000 distinct CDR3 sequences, with about 0.35% in its top ten. In germline, CDR1 is SGHKS, CDR2 YYEKEE (reference sequence). The CDR3 has 13 residues. Each CD8+ T cell subset was sorted in triplicate, 250,000 to 300,000 cells each. The CD45RO-CCR7+CD27+CD95- phenotype denoted naive CD8+ T cells. The rearrangement uses TRBV5-5 and TRBJ2-7. The clonotype comes from a human donor in good health. Some clones in this sample may be carry-over from other donors' samples. The specimen was naive CXCR3+ CD8+ T cells from blood. Documented subset: CD45RO-CCR7+CD27+CD95- naive CD8+ T cells expressing CXCR3 (TNR3+). CDR3 in amino acids: CASSSLQSYEQYF.